The entry below gives a single T cell receptor beta chain sequence along with its context. Produced via immunoSEQ multiplex PCR; TCRdb's table is partial and in-frame only. The sample lists about 2.4 million clones, over 85% seen once, with about 0.39% in the top ten. This sample is part of a study of shared clonotypes between healthy human individuals. This CDR3 is 12 amino acids long. J was trimmed by 3 bases and V by 8 bases; bases with no gene match: 3. CDR1 GTSNPN and CDR2 SVGIG come from the germline V gene (reference sequence). This TCR was sampled from a man aged 18 to 30 in good health. Some clones in this sample may be carry-over from other donors' samples. The chain is built from TRBV30 and TRBJ2-5; 10 positions agree with TRBD1. The specimen sequenced was naive CD4+ T cells from PBMCs. Indicated subset: CD45RA+ positively selected. The CDR3 sequence: CAMGQGKETQYF. The CDR3 DNA is TGTGCCATGGGACAGGGGAAAGAGACCCAGTACTTC.